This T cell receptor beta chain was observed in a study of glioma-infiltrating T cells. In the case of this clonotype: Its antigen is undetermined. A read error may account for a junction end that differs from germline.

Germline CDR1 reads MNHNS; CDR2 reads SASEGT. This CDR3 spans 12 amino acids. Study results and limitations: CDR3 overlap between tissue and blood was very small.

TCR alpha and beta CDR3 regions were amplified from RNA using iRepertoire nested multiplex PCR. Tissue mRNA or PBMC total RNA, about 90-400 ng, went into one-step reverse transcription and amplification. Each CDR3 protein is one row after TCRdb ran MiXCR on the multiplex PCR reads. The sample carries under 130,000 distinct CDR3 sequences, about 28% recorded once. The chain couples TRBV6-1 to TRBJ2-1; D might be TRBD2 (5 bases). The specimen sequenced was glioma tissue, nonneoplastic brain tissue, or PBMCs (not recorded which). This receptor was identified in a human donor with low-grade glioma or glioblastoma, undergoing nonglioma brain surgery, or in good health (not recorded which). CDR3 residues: CASSTDYNGQFF. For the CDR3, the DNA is TGCGCCAGCAGTACAGACTACAATGGGCAGTTCTTC.